Listed here are 17 T cell receptor beta chains from one sample, sequenced in a study of tumor T cells in aggressive B-cell lymphoma. Repertoires were generated with immunoSEQ multiplex PCR, while TCRdb's copy carries only in-frame clones and drops some. The repertoire holds fewer than 2,000 clones, with roughly 92% as singletons. What was sequenced was tumor tissue. The receptors were gathered from an adult with diffuse large B cell lymphoma. Some clones in this sample may be carry-over from other donors' samples.

As DNA, the CDR3 is TGTGCCTCCTTACAGGGGGCAGCAGATACGCAGTATTTT. This gives the protein CASLQGAADTQYF. The V gene is TRBV30, the J gene TRBJ2-3, with 9 bases that match TRBD1. The CDR3 is made up of 13 amino acids. Losses at the gene ends were 7 bases for V and 4 bases for J; bases not matched to a gene: 6. Germline-derived CDR1 and CDR2 are GTSNPN and SVGIG (reference sequence).

The chain combines TRBV5-1 with TRBJ1-2, with a tentative D call TRBD1 (6 bases). Trimming removed 0 bases from V and 1 base from J, with 7 bases in between. The CDR3 contains 14 residues. Germline V gives CDR1 SGHRS, CDR2 YFSETQ. CDR3 DNA sequence: TGCGCCAGCAGCTTGGGGACAGTTAACTATGGCTACACCTTC. Amino acids: CASSLGTVNYGYTF.

This chain joins TRBV28 and TRBJ1-2; D uncertain. Trimming removed 7 bases from V and 8 bases from J, with 14 bases in between. There are 12 residues in the CDR3. Germline CDR1 is MDHEN and CDR2 is SYDVKM. The CDR3 bases are TGTGCCAGCACCGTCATTGCGGGGGGCTACACCTTC. It encodes CASTVIAGGYTF.

The CDR3: CASSPGTGGNTEAFF. CDR3 nucleotides: TGCGCCAGCAGCCCTGGGACAGGGGGAAACACTGAAGCTTTCTTT. The rearrangement uses TRBV5-1 and TRBJ1-1; TRBD1 matches at 11 bases. CDR1 is SGHRS, CDR2 YFSETQ, per germline. J lost 2 bases, V lost 4 bases, and 4 bases had no gene match. The CDR3 covers 15 residues.

The sample holds one count of this clone. The rearrangement links TRBV28 to TRBJ2-3; D may be TRBD2 (6 bases). This CDR3 comprises 16 residues. Trimming left V 5 bases short and J 1 base short, with 16 bases between. CDR1 and CDR2 (germline): MDHEN, SYDVKM. The DNA of the CDR3 is TGTGCCAGCAGTACCCCCACGGGAGCAGGCACAGATACGCAGTATTTT. Its protein is CASSTPTGAGTDTQYF. Variable domain in full (rest from reference TRBV28 and TRBJ2-3): DVKVTQSSRYLVKRTGEKVFLECVQDMDHENMFWYRQDPGLGLRLIYFSYDVKMKEKGDIPEGYSVSREKKERFSLILESASTNQTSMYLCASSTPTGAGTDTQYFGPGTRLTVL.

The chain recombines TRBV30 with TRBJ1-1; D is possibly TRBD1 (5 bases). Trimming removed 2 bases from V and 4 bases from J, with 23 bases in between. Germline V gives CDR1 GTSNPN, CDR2 SVGIG (reference sequence). This CDR3 contains 17 residues. This chain's CDR3 is CAWSTYGTQVRGTEAFF. For the CDR3, the DNA is TGTGCCTGGAGTACCTACGGGACTCAGGTTAGAGGCACTGAAGCTTTCTTT.

V gene TRBV19 combines with J gene TRBJ2-4; D is perhaps TRBD2 (5 bases). The CDR3 extends over 16 amino acids. Per the germline V gene, CDR1 is LNHDA and CDR2 is SQIVND (reference sequence). V was pared by 4 bases and J by 0 bases, with 13 bases between. The CDR3 DNA reads TGTGCCAGTAGTAGCCCCCGAGGGCTAGCCAAAAACATTCAGTACTTC. Translated: CASSSPRGLAKNIQYF.

V and J are TRBV7-2 and TRBJ1-1; D is undetermined. The CDR3 runs 12 residues. Germline V gives CDR1 SGHTA, CDR2 FQGNSA. The V end was cut by 2 bases, the J end by 11 bases, with 12 bases between. CDR3 region: CASSLNRYRAFF. The CDR3 DNA is TGTGCCAGCAGCTTAAACCGGTACCGGGCTTTCTTT. The variable domain in full, with the rest retrieved from reference TRBV7-2 and TRBJ1-1, is GAGVSQSPSNKVTEKGKDVELRCDPISGHTALYWYRQSLGQGLEFLIYFQGNSAPDKSGLPSDRFSAERTGGSVSTLTIQRTQQEDSAVYLCASSLNRYRAFFGQGTRLTVV.

The chain employs TRBV5-4 and TRBJ1-1, with TRBD1 matching over 9 bases. V shed 2 bases, J shed 3 bases, and the junction held 2 bases outside the gene matches. The V gene's germline CDR1 is SGHNT and CDR2 YYREEE (reference sequence). The CDR3 runs to 14 residues. The CDR3 sequence: CASSFDRGDTEAFF. CDR3 bases: TGTGCCAGCAGCTTCGACAGGGGGGACACTGAAGCTTTCTTT.

The chain uses TRBV11-2 and TRBJ2-7, with 9 bases fitting TRBD1. CDR3 length: 15 amino acids. Germline CDR1 SGHAT, CDR2 FQNNGV. Trimming took 6 bases from V and 3 from J; bases not matched to a gene: 9. CDR3 sequence: CASSQDRGHLYEQYF. The CDR3 nucleotides read TGTGCCAGCAGTCAGGACAGGGGCCACCTCTACGAGCAGTACTTC.

The chain combines TRBV27 with TRBJ2-7; possible D gene TRBD2, 7 bases. Germline assignment: CDR1 MNHEY and CDR2 SMNVEV (reference sequence). Trimming left V 7 bases short and J 3 bases short, with 25 bases between. This CDR3 spans 17 amino acids. The CDR3 here is CASTRGSEGGVGYEQYF. CDR3 coding DNA: TGTGCCAGCACACGGGGGAGCGAGGGGGGGGTGGGCTACGAGCAGTACTTC.

The chain joins TRBV28 to TRBJ2-1, with 11 bases aligning to TRBD2. This CDR3 spans 15 amino acids. Germline-derived CDR1 and CDR2 are MDHEN and SYDVKM. The J segment lost 5 bases and the V segment lost 3 bases, leaving 3 bases of the junction unmatched. The CDR3 DNA follows: TGTGCCAGCAGTTTTCGACTAGCGGGGAACAATGAGCAGTTCTTC. Translating gives CASSFRLAGNNEQFF.

CDR3 in amino acids: CASSLRGQYTEAFF. CDR3 in DNA: TGTGCCAGCAGCTTAAGGGGACAGTACACTGAAGCTTTCTTT. The V and J genes are TRBV7-2 and TRBJ1-1, with 7 bases that match TRBD1. CDR1 and CDR2 from the germline V gene are SGHTA and FQGNSA. V dropped 2 bases and J dropped 3; count of bases not matched to a gene: 3. The CDR3 covers 14 residues. Combining the CDR3 with reference TRBV7-2 and TRBJ1-1 gives the whole variable domain GAGVSQSPSNKVTEKGKDVELRCDPISGHTALYWYRQSLGQGLEFLIYFQGNSAPDKSGLPSDRFSAERTGGSVSTLTIQRTQQEDSAVYLCASSLRGQYTEAFFGQGTRLTVV.

This chain joins TRBV28 and TRBJ2-7; perhaps TRBD2 as D (5 bases). The CDR3 extends over 13 amino acids. Looked up from germline, CDR1 is MDHEN and CDR2 is SYDVKM. Trimming cost V 2 bases and J 0 bases, with 5 bases left between them. The CDR3 coding sequence is TGTGCCAGCAGTTTACTAGCCTCCTACGAGCAGTACTTC. Amino acids: CASSLLASYEQYF. Combining the CDR3 with reference TRBV28 and TRBJ2-7 gives the whole variable domain DVKVTQSSRYLVKRTGEKVFLECVQDMDHENMFWYRQDPGLGLRLIYFSYDVKMKEKGDIPEGYSVSREKKERFSLILESASTNQTSMYLCASSLLASYEQYFGPGTRLTVT.

The chain is built from TRBV25-1 and TRBJ1-2, with a weak D call TRBD1 (5 bases). CDR1 and CDR2 (germline): MGHDK, SYGVNS. The V end lost 3 bases, the J end lost 7 bases, and 12 bases lay between the germline ends. CDR3 length equals 13 residues. The CDR3 region is CASSDLGVGGYTF. The DNA of the CDR3 is TGTGCCAGCAGTGACCTAGGGGTCGGTGGCTACACCTTC.

The chain combines TRBV4-1 with TRBJ1-5; no reliable D call. This CDR3 is built from 15 residues. V lost 0 bases and J 5 bases, leaving 11 bases between the germline ends. Germline values: CDR1 MGHRA, CDR2 YSYEKL. CDR3 nucleotide sequence: TGCGCCAGCAGCCAAGACGCGGCTATCGATCAGCCCCAGCATTTT. Translation: CASSQDAAIDQPQHF.

The chain uses TRBV9 and TRBJ2-3; TRBD1 matches at 7 bases. CDR1 SGDLS and CDR2 YYNGEE come from the germline V gene. This CDR3 has 13 amino acids. J lost 9 bases, V lost 4 bases, and 8 bases had no gene match. The CDR3, as DNA: TGTGCCAGCAGCCACTCCCAAGGGGGCACGCAGTATTTT. Translating gives CASSHSQGGTQYF.